This record covers a single TCR beta chain. Its antigen is unidentified. The read ends 3 residues shy of where the CDR3 ends; the end is completed using the germline J gene. The CDR3 contains 14 residues. After removal of 5 bases from V and 5 bases from J, the junction contained 4 bases not matched to a gene. The germline V gene encodes CDR1 LNHDA and CDR2 SQIVND (reference sequence). Measured with immunoSEQ multiplex PCR; TCRdb has only the in-frame clones, and not every one. The table gives around 48,000 clones; the top ten clones make up around 1.5% of it. The data were taken from a study of T cells in women clearing cervical HPV infection. Study details: Cases: HPV16-related CIN3 or worse on histology, 2 invasive cancers.

Findings of the study overall: CIN3+ cases had significantly higher TCR repertoire richness than controls, but evenness did not differ. TRBV6-7 relative abundance averaged roughly 0.1% in cases and 0.15% to 0.2% in controls.

This chain connects TRBV19 to TRBJ2-5, with 11 bases that match TRBD2. The specimen sequenced was blood buffy coat. The TCR comes from a woman aged 18 to 75 with a cervical HPV16 infection that either progressed to CIN3+ or cleared (not recorded which). The CDR3 spells CASSVAGGPETQYF. The DNA read from the CDR3 is TGTGCCAGTAGTGTAGCGGGGGGGCCGGAGACC.